The clone carrying this T cell receptor (beta chain) was seen only a few times. Antigen: not known. Using a J-beta primer mix together with a sample-barcoded 5' primer, a second PCR was run for roughly 6 to 11 cycles. TCRdb reanalysed the 5' RACE reads using MiXCR and keeps one entry per CDR3 protein. Among some 1.7 million distinct CDR3 sequences listed, roughly 28% were seen once. Each donor gave 9.5 to 10 milliliters of peripheral blood. The CDR3 runs to 14 residues. The trim removed 6 bases at V and 3 bases at J, leaving 8 bases unmatched. CDR1 and CDR2 (germline): DFQATT, SNEGSKA (reference sequence). This sample was included in a study of blood T cells in healthy people across ages. On the study more broadly: There was about one barcoded beta molecule captured by template switching per two T cells.

Study results and limitations: Observed TCR beta diversity showed a strong correlation with the percentage of naive T cells as measured by flow cytometry.

The receptor's source is a woman aged 30 to 39 in good health. The V gene is TRBV20-1, the J gene TRBJ2-7; 10 bases align to TRBD1. Sequenced sample: blood. Here the CDR3 reads CSASTGTGVYEQYF. The CDR3 DNA follows: TGCAGTGCCAGTACGGGGACAGGGGTCTACGAGCAGTACTTC.